This TCR beta chain was obtained from a study of control samples from healthy donors and cancer patients. The CDR3 has 16 amino acids. Unmatched junction bases numbered 7, after V lost 2 bases and J lost 1 base. This table comes from immunoSEQ multiplex PCR, and its TCRdb copy is limited to in-frame clones, with some not included. There are some 200,000 clones in the sample; around 94% occur only once, and about 1.6% lies in the top ten. J is TRBJ1-1 and V is TRBV5-3; 8 bases fit TRBD1. TRBV5-3 is an ORF, with its function uncertain. Source material: blood. This clonotype was obtained from a middle-aged man in good health. This CDR3 is CARSFHRGRGNTEAFF. In DNA form, the CDR3 reads TGTGCCAGAAGCTTCCACAGGGGGAGAGGGAACACTGAAGCTTTCTTT.